At least ten counts were recorded for the clone carrying this T cell receptor beta chain. The data stem from a study of T cells in Graves' hyperthyroidism and ophthalmopathy. Researchers amplified the TCR beta CDR3 regions from RNA transcripts. Carried out on the TCR CDR3, a first-round RT-PCR used the HTBI primer set. TCRdb fed the multiplex PCR reads into MiXCR, producing one record per CDR3 protein. The table includes roughly 420,000 distinct CDR3 sequences, around 15% detected once. An approximately 10 ml volume of fresh peripheral blood provided the PBMCs. The germline V and J ends were trimmed by 0 bases and 5 bases, with 13 bases remaining between them. In germline, CDR1 is SGHTA, CDR2 FQGTGA. This CDR3 has 15 residues.

This TCR came from a woman between 18 and 29 years old with Graves' hyperthyroidism. Sequenced: blood. The chain is built from TRBV7-3 and TRBJ1-1, with no clear D. CDR3 DNA sequence: TGTGCCAGCAGCTTAACGGGCGCCCACCGGACTGAAGCTTTCTTT. It codes for CASSLTGAHRTEAFF.